The 4 T cell receptor beta chains below were found in one sample sequenced in a study of T cells in Graves' hyperthyroidism and ophthalmopathy. Amplified TCR beta CDR3 regions came from RNA transcripts. The primer set for the first-round RT-PCR of the TCR CDR3 was HTBI. TCRdb reanalysed the multiplex PCR reads using MiXCR and keeps one entry per CDR3 protein. The sample records 340,000 or so distinct CDR3 sequences, about 15% being singletons. The specimen was blood. These receptor sequences come from a man between 25 and 39 years old with Graves' hyperthyroidism.

This clonotype has ten or more counts. The chain joins TRBV18 to TRBJ2-2, with TRBD1 as a possible D gene (5 bases). Trimming removed 3 bases from V and 3 bases from J, with 11 bases in between. The V gene's germline CDR1 is KGHSH and CDR2 LQKENI. CDR3 length: 15 amino acids. The CDR3 nucleotides are TGTGCCAGCTCACCGTTACTCAGGGACACCGGGGAGCTGTTTTTT. It yields the protein CASSPLLRDTGELFF.

As concerns this clonotype: One end of the junction varies from germline; a read error may be responsible. V gene TRBV12-3 or TRBV12-4 combines with J gene TRBJ2-1; 9 bases are shared with TRBD2. CDR3 size: 16 residues. In nucleotides, the CDR3 is TGTGTCAGCAGTTCCCCGCCTAGCGGGGCCTACAATGAGCAGTTCTTC. It yields the protein CVSSSPPSGAYNEQFF.

This clonotype has more than one count but fewer than ten. The chain combines TRBV20-1 with TRBJ2-5; TRBD2 aligns across 13 bases. Per germline, CDR1 DFQATT and CDR2 SNEGSKA (reference sequence). The length of the CDR3 is 16 residues. With 5 bases clipped from V and 0 bases from J, the junction kept 6 bases outside the gene matches. CDR3: CSAWTSGGLYQETQYF. DNA of the CDR3: TGCAGTGCTTGGACTAGCGGGGGTTTATACCAAGAGACCCAGTACTTC.

In regard to this clonotype: Possible read error: a much larger clone is one base away. This rearrangement joins TRBV12-3 or TRBV12-4 to TRBJ1-4; TRBD1 matches at 10 bases. This CDR3 is built from 14 residues. CDR3 sequence: CASSFGTGDEKLLF. As DNA, the CDR3 is TGTGCCAGCAGTTTCGGGACAGGGGATGAAAAACTGCTTTTT.